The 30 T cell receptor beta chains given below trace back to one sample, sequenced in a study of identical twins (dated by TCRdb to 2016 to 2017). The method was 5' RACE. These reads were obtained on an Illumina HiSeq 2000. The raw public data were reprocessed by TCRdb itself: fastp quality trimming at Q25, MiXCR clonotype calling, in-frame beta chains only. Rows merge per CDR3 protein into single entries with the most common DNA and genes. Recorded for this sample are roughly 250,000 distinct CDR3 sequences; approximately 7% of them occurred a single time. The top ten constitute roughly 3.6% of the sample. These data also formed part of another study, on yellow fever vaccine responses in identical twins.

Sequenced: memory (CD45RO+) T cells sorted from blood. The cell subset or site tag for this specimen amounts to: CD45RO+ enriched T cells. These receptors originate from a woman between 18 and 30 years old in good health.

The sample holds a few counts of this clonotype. The CDR3 bases are TGTGCCAGCAGCTTAGGTTTCGTCATGGAGAAGGGATCCTACAATGAGCAGTTCTTC. It encodes CASSLGFVMEKGSYNEQFF. The V call is TRBV7-8, the J call TRBJ2-1; D call uncertain. Trimming stripped 1 base from V and 1 base from J, with 20 bases between. There are 19 residues in the CDR3. CDR1 is SGHVS, CDR2 FQNEAQ, per germline. Using reference TRBV7-8 and TRBJ2-1 for the parts outside the CDR3, the full variable domain is GAGVSQSPRYKVAKRGQDVALRCDPISGHVSLFWYQQALGQGPEFLTYFQNEAQLDKSGLPSDRFFAERPEGSVSTLKIQRTQQEDSAVYLCASSLGFVMEKGSYNEQFFGPGTRLTVL.

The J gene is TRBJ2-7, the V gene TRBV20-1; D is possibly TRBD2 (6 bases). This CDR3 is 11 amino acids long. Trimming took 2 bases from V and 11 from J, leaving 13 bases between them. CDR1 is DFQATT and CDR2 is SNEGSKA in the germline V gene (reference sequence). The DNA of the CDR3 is TGCAGTGCTAGACCCACGGGGGTTGAGTACTTC. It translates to CSARPTGVEYF.

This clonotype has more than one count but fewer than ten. The CDR3 spells CASSRRLASDTQYF. As DNA, the CDR3 is TGTGCCAGCAGCCGAAGACTAGCGTCAGATACGCAGTATTTT. V and J are TRBV3-1 and TRBJ2-3; 8 bases align to TRBD2. Germline V lookup: CDR1 LGHDT, CDR2 YNNKEL (reference sequence). V dropped 4 bases and J dropped 4; count of bases not matched to a gene: 4. The length of the CDR3 is 14 residues.

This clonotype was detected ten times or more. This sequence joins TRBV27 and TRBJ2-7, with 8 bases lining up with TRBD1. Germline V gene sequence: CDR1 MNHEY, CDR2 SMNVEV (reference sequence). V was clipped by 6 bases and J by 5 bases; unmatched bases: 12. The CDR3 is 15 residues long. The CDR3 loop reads CASSHTRTGRNEQYV. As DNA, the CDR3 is TGTGCCAGCAGCCACACTCGGACAGGGAGGAACGAGCAGTACGTC.

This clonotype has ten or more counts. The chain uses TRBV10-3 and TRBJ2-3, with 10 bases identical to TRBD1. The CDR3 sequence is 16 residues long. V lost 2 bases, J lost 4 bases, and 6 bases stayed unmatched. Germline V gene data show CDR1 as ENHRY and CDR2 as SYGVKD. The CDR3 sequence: CAISEPGTGVSDTQYF. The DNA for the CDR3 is TGTGCCATCAGTGAGCCCGGGACAGGGGTTTCAGATACGCAGTATTTT.

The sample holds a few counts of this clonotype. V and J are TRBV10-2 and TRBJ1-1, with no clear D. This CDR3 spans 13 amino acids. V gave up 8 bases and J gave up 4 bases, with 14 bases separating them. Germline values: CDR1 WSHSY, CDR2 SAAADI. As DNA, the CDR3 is TGCGCCAGCGCACATGAGGGATTCACTGAAGCTTTCTTT. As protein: CASAHEGFTEAFF.

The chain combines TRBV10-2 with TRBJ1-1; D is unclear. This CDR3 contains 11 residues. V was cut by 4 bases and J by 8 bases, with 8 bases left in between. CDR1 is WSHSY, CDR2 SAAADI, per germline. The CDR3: CASSVQREAFF. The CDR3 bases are TGCGCCAGCAGTGTCCAAAGAGAAGCTTTCTTT.

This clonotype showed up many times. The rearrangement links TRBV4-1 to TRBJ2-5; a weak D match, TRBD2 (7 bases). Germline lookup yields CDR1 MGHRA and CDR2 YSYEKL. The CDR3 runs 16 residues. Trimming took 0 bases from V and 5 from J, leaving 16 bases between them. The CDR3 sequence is CASSQDRTRGTETQYF. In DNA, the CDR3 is TGCGCCAGCAGCCAAGATAGGACTAGGGGGACGGAGACCCAGTACTTC.

The CDR3 spells CASSLAGGQTDTQYF. The CDR3 DNA is TGTGCCAGCAGTTTAGCGGGGGGGCAGACAGATACGCAGTATTTT. The chain joins TRBV12-3 or TRBV12-4 to TRBJ2-3, with D possibly matching TRBD2 (7 bases). The V and J ends lost 0 bases and 3 bases respectively, with 10 bases between them. The CDR3 sequence is 15 residues long.

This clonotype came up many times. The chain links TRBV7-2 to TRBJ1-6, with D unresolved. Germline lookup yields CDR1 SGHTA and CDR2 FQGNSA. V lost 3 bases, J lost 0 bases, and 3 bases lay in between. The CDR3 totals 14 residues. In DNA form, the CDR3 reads TGTGCCAGCAGCTTTTCCTCCTATAATTCACCCCTCCACTTT. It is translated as CASSFSSYNSPLHF.

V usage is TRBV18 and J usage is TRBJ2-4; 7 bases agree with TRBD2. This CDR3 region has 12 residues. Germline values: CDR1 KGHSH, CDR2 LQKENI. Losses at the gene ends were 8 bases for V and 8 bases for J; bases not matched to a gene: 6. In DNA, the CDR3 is TGTGCCAGCAGGGGAGGGGATCACATTCAGTACTTC. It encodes CASRGGDHIQYF.

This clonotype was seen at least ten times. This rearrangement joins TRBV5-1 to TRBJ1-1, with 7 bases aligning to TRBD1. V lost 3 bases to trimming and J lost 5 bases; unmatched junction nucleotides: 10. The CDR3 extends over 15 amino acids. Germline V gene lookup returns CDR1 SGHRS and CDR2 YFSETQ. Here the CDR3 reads CASSSKTGRDTEAFF. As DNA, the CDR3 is TGCGCCAGCAGCTCCAAGACAGGGAGGGATACTGAAGCTTTCTTT.

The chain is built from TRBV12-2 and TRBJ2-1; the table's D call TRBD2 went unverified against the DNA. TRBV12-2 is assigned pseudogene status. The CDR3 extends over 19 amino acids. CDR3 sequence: CASRLALGLPSPLYNEQFF. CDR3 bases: TGTGCAAGTCGCTTAGCGCTCGGCTTACCCTCCCCTTTGTACAATGAGCAGTTCTTC.

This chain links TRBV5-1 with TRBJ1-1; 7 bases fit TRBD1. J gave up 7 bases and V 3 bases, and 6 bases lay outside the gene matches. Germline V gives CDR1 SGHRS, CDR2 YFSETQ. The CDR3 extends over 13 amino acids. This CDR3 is CASSSLTGLEAFF. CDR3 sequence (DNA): TGCGCCAGCAGCTCCCTGACAGGGCTTGAAGCTTTCTTT.

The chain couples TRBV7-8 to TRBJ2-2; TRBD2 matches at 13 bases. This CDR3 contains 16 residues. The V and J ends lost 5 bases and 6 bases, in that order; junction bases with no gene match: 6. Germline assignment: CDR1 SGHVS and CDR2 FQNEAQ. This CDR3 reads CASSNRTSGSPGELFF. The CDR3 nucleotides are TGTGCCAGCAGCAACCGGACTAGCGGGAGTCCCGGGGAGCTGTTTTTT.

The CDR3 region has the DNA TGTGCCAGCAGTGAAGGGTCGTTGTTTGTCCACAGGGCGAACAATCAGCCCCAGCATTTT. Translation: CASSEGSLFVHRANNQPQHF. The chain has TRBV6-1 and TRBJ1-5, with D maybe TRBD1 (6 bases). Trimming shortened V by 1 base and J by 3 bases, and 25 bases separated the two germline ends. The CDR3 has 20 amino acids. The germline V gene encodes CDR1 MNHNS and CDR2 SASEGT.

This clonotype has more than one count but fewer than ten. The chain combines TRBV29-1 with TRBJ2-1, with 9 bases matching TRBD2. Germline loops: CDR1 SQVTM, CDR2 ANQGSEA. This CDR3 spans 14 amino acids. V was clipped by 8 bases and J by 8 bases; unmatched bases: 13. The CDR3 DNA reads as TGCAGCCACCCGGCGGGGGGGCAACGGGATGAGCAGTTCTTC. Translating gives CSHPAGGQRDEQFF.

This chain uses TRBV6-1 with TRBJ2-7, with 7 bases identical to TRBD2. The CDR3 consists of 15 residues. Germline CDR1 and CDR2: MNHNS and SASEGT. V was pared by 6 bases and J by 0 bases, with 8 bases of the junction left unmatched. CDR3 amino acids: CASSRPSGFSYEQYF. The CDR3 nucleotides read TGTGCCAGCAGCCGACCTAGCGGTTTCTCCTACGAGCAGTACTTC.

The chain's CDR3 is CASSLDSTGQSRGYTF. CDR3 nucleotides: TGTGCCAGCAGCCTTGACTCGACAGGCCAGTCTCGGGGCTACACCTTC. V and J are TRBV28 and TRBJ1-2; D is perhaps TRBD1 (6 bases). The V gene lost 6 bases and the J gene lost 8 bases, with 25 bases spanning the gap. From germline, CDR1 is MDHEN and CDR2 SYDVKM. The CDR3 contains 16 residues.

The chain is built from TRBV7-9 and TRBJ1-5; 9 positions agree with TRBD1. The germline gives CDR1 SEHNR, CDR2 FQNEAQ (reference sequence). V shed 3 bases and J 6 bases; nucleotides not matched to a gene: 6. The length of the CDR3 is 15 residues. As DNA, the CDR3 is TGTGCCAGCAGCTTCGCCGGGACAGGGACTCAGCCCCAGCATTTT. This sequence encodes CASSFAGTGTQPQHF.

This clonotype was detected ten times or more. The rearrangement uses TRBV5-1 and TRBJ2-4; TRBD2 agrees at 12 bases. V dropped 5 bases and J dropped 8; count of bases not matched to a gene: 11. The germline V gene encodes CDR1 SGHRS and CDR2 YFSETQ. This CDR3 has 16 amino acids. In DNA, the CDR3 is TGCGCCAGCAGGCCAGCTAGCGGGGGGGCCAGTGACATTCAGTACTTC. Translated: CASRPASGGASDIQYF.

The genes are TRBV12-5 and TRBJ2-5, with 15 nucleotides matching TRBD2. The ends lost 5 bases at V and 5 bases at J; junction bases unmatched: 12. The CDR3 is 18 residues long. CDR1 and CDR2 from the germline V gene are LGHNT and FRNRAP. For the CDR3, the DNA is TGTGCTAGTGGTCCGGTGGGGACTAGCGGGGGGCGCCCCGAGACCCAGTACTTC. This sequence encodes CASGPVGTSGGRPETQYF. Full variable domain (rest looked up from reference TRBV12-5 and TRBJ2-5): DARVTQTPRHKVTEMGQEVTMRCQPILGHNTVFWYRQTMMQGLELLAYFRNRAPLDDSGMPKDRFSAEMPDATLATLKIQPSEPRDSAVYFCASGPVGTSGGRPETQYFGPGTRLLVL.

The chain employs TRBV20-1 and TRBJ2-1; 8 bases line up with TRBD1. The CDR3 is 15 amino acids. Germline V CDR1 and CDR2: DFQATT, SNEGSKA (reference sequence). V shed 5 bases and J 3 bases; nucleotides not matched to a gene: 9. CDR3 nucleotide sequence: TGCAGTGCTCGGCCGACAGGGGTCATCTACAATGAGCAGTTCTTC. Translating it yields CSARPTGVIYNEQFF.

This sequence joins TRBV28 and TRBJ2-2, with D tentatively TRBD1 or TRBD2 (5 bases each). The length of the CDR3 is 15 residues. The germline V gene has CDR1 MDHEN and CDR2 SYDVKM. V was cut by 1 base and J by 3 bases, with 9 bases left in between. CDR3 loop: CASSLLGRDTGELFF. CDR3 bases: TGTGCCAGCAGTTTATTGGGACGTGACACCGGGGAGCTGTTTTTT.

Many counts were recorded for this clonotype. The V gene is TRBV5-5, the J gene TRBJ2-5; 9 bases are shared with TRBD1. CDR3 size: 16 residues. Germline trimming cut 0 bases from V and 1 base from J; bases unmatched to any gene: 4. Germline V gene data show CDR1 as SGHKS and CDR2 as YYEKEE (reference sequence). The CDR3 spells CASSLDPTGGQETQYF. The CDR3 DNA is TGTGCCAGCAGCTTGGATCCGACAGGGGGCCAAGAGACCCAGTACTTC.

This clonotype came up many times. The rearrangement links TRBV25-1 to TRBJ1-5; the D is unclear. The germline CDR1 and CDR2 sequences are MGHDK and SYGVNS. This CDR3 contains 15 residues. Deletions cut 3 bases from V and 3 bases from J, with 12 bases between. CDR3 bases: TGTGCCAGCAGTGACGAGGCGGGGTTCAATCAGCCCCAGCATTTT. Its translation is CASSDEAGFNQPQHF. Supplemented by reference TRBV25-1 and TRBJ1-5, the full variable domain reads EADIYQTPRYLVIGTGKKITLECSQTMGHDKMYWYQQDPGMELHLIHYSYGVNSTEKGDLSSESTVSRIRTEHFPLTLESARPSHTSQYLCASSDEAGFNQPQHFGDGTRLSIL.

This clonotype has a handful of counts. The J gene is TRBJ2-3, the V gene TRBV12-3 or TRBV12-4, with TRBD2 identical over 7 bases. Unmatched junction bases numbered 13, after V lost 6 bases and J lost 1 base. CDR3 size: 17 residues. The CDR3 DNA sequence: TGTGCCAGCAGCTACCGTTGGGGAGCGGGGCGCACAGATACGCAGTATTTT. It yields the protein CASSYRWGAGRTDTQYF.

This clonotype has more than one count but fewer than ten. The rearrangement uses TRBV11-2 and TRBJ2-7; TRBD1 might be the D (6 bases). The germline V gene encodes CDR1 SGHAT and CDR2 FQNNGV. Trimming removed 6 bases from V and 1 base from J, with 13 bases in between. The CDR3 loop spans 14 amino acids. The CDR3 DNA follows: TGTGCCAGCAGATACAGGGTAGGTTCCTACGAGCAGTACTTC. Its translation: CASRYRVGSYEQYF.

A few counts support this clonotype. The CDR3 protein is CASSRAGGGPGELFF. The CDR3 DNA reads TGTGCCAGCAGCCGGGCCGGGGGAGGCCCCGGGGAGCTGTTTTTT. This chain joins TRBV7-9 and TRBJ2-2, with D perhaps TRBD2 (6 bases). V lost 5 bases and J lost 6, with 16 bases in between. The germline CDR1 and CDR2 sequences are SEHNR and FQNEAQ (reference sequence). This CDR3 region has 15 residues.

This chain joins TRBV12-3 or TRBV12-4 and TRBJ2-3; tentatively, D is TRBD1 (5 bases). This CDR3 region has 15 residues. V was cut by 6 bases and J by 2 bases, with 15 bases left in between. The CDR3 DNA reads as TGTGCCAGCAGAGAATTCGGACAATACACAGATACGCAGTATTTT. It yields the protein CASREFGQYTDTQYF.